The 9 T cell receptor beta chains listed next were all sequenced from one sample in a study of T cells in Graves' hyperthyroidism and ophthalmopathy. Amplified regions were TCR beta CDR3 sequences from RNA transcripts. During a first-round RT-PCR of the TCR CDR3, the HTBI primer set was used. One entry per CDR3 protein, called by TCRdb with MiXCR from the multiplex PCR reads. This table has approximately 510,000 distinct CDR3 sequences, 40% to 55% appearing once. Input material: peripheral blood or thyroid tissue (not recorded which). These receptors were obtained from an adult woman with Graves' disease, either hyperthyroidism or ophthalmopathy (not recorded which).

In nucleotides, the CDR3 is TGTGCCAGCAGGGGACTAGCGGGTCGCTCTGGGGCCAACGTCCTGACTTTC. Its protein is CASRGLAGRSGANVLTF. The chain uses TRBV7-2 and TRBJ2-6; TRBD2 matches at 12 bases. The germline V gene encodes CDR1 SGHTA and CDR2 FQGNSA. V lost 6 bases, J lost 0 bases, and 3 bases stayed unmatched. CDR3 length: 17 amino acids.

This rearrangement joins TRBV7-6 to TRBJ2-7; 10 nucleotides agree with TRBD1. The CDR3 contains 15 residues. Trimming took 5 bases from V and 1 from J; bases not matched to a gene: 5. Germline-derived CDR1 and CDR2 are SGHVS and FNYEAQ. The CDR3 nucleotides read TGTGCCAGCAGCCAAGGACAGGGGGTTTCCTACGAGCAGTACTTC. Protein product: CASSQGQGVSYEQYF.

With regard to this clonotype: This may be a read error, as it is one base from a much larger clone. The chain employs TRBV7-9 and TRBJ2-7; no reliable D call. V was shortened by 7 bases and J by 2 bases, with 6 bases between the two germline ends. Germline CDR1 is SEHNR and CDR2 is FQNEAQ (reference sequence). This CDR3 has 11 residues. The CDR3 is CASTPTYEQYF. In DNA form, the CDR3 reads TGTGCCAGCACCCCGACCTACGAGCAGTACTTC.

The table lists this clonotype with many counts. The DNA is omitted, as the CDR3 cannot be located on it reliably, and the CDR3 follows TCRdb's listing. The CDR3 loop is CASSFYICSAYTRDTSGDDGYTF. This chain connects TRBV7-9 to TRBJ1-2; the D segment call TRBD1 is taken from the table without a DNA check. The CDR3 has 23 residues if both end residues are counted. The germline gives CDR1 SEHNR, CDR2 FQNEAQ (reference sequence).

In its sample, this clonotype was seen a few times. The rearrangement uses TRBV28 and TRBJ2-7, with 8 nucleotides matching TRBD2. Germline loops: CDR1 MDHEN, CDR2 SYDVKM. This CDR3 has 15 amino acids. J lost 4 bases, V lost 1 base, and 6 bases had no gene match. The CDR3 sequence is CASSLSLTSAYEQYF. The CDR3 DNA reads TGTGCCAGCAGTTTATCCCTGACTAGCGCATACGAGCAGTACTTC.

This clonotype occurred many times. The V and J genes are TRBV28 and TRBJ2-5; D is unresolved. V was trimmed by 5 bases and J by 0 bases, leaving 4 bases between them. This CDR3 comprises 12 residues. Germline V CDR1 and CDR2: MDHEN, SYDVKM. The CDR3 spells CASSLYQETQYF. CDR3 in DNA: TGTGCCAGCAGTCTCTACCAAGAGACCCAGTACTTC.

The chain is built from TRBV19 and TRBJ1-2; TRBD1 is a possible D gene (5 bases). V was clipped by 6 bases and J by 0 bases, with 14 bases between them. CDR3 size: 15 residues. Germline-derived CDR1 and CDR2 are LNHDA and SQIVND (reference sequence). CDR3: CASRKWDQSNYGYTF. In DNA, the CDR3 is TGTGCCAGTAGAAAGTGGGACCAATCTAACTATGGCTACACCTTC.

The rearrangement links TRBV2 to TRBJ2-7; no definite D call. The CDR3 contains 15 residues. Germline CDR1 SNHLY, CDR2 FYNNEI. Trimming cost V 3 bases and J 0 bases, with 12 bases left between them. DNA for the CDR3: TGTGCCAGCAGTGAGGAAGGGAACTCCTCCTACGAGCAGTACTTC. This codes for CASSEEGNSSYEQYF.

This chain joins TRBV19 and TRBJ2-7; D remains unclear. The V gene's germline CDR1 is LNHDA and CDR2 SQIVND (reference sequence). V dropped 5 bases and J dropped 0 bases, with 17 bases sitting between them. The CDR3 extends over 16 amino acids. CDR3 in DNA: TGTGCCAGTAGTCCGCGATTAAAAGCTCACTCCTACGAGCAGTACTTC. Protein product: CASSPRLKAHSYEQYF.